This TCR beta chain originates from a study of blood T cell repertoires in COVID-19. Study as a whole: Sites in the United States, Italy and Spain provided acute and convalescent COVID-19 samples. Nucleic acid was either cDNA or gDNA, and it came from T cells, B-cell-depleted T cells, or PBMCs.

Authors' analysis steps: Researchers report that nucleated cell counts were estimated from reference gene primer amplification. Repertoires were generated with immunoSEQ multiplex PCR, while TCRdb's copy carries only in-frame clones and drops some. V and J calls and clone size are copied from that table; D and trimming were computed from the DNA. The table includes some 210,000 clones, roughly 78% detected once. This TCR was sampled from a woman aged 40-49 years with acute or convalescent COVID-19. What was sequenced was peripheral blood.

Here the CDR3 reads CASSVGGSGENTDTQYF. CDR3 DNA: TGTGCCAGCAGTGTGGGGGGTAGCGGGGAAAACACAGATACGCAGTATTTT. The chain has TRBV6-1 and TRBJ2-3; TRBD2 agrees at 8 bases. The junction had 11 bases not matched to a gene; V was cut back by 4 bases and J by 2 bases. Germline-derived CDR1 and CDR2 are MNHNS and SASEGT. The CDR3 runs 17 residues.